This is a list of T cell receptor beta chains from one sample in a study of shared clonotypes between healthy human individuals. Assay: immunoSEQ multiplex PCR; the TCRdb copy retains only in-frame clones and omits some. The sample contains hundreds of thousands of clones, approximately 95% of which appear only once. Material: naive CD8+ T cells sorted from blood. These receptors all stem from a woman under 40 in good health. The CDR3 runs from the conserved cysteine through the conserved F or W. The D gene is left open where the match is weak. Where a row states a size, it is once, few, many or the class of an expanded clone; other rows omit it.

d_call,v_call,j_call,clone_size,cdr3_aa,cdr3_nt
TRBD2,TRBV29-1,TRBJ2-1,-,CSVERLAGVSGEQFF,TGCAGCGTTGAGCGACTAGCGGGAGTTAGTGGTGAGCAGTTCTTC
-,TRBV14,TRBJ1-1,-,CASSQDENTEAFF,TGTGCCAGCAGCCAAGACGAAAACACTGAAGCTTTCTTT
-,TRBV28,TRBJ1-3,-,CASSTPTLSSGNTIYF,TGTGCCAGCAGTACTCCGACACTGAGCTCTGGAAACACCATATATTTT
-,TRBV19,TRBJ1-5,-,CASSLTWGSGQPQHF,TGTGCCAGTAGTCTGACCTGGGGGAGCGGGCAGCCCCAGCATTTT
TRBD2,TRBV9,TRBJ2-3,once,CASSVDGRASATQYF,TGTGCCAGCAGCGTGGACGGGAGGGCCTCTGCTACGCAGTATTTT
-,TRBV27,TRBJ2-7,-,CASSLWPGLSYEQYF,TGTGCCAGCAGTTTATGGCCGGGACTGTCTTACGAGCAGTACTTC
-,TRBV19,TRBJ1-1,-,CASSTGLRGFADTEAFF,TGTGCCAGTAGTACCGGCTTAAGGGGATTCGCGGACACTGAAGCTTTCTTT
TRBD2,TRBV4-1,TRBJ2-1,-,CASSQAPAGTTAEQFF,TGCGCCAGCAGCCAAGCCCCAGCGGGAACAACGGCGGAGCAGTTCTTC
-,TRBV7-9,TRBJ1-1,-,CASSLAGGVTEAFF,TGTGCCAGCAGCTTAGCGGGCGGGGTCACTGAAGCTTTCTTT
-,TRBV10-1,TRBJ2-6,once,CASSDTGANVLTF,TGCGCCAGCAGTGACACTGGGGCCAACGTCCTGACTTTC
TRBD2,TRBV6-1,TRBJ2-7,-,CASSDPASGINEQYF,TGTGCCAGCAGTGATCCGGCAAGCGGGATCAACGAGCAGTACTTC
-,TRBV19,TRBJ1-1,-,CASSILRGYTEAFF,TGTGCCAGTAGTATCTTGCGCGGATACACTGAAGCTTTCTTT
-,TRBV7-6,TRBJ2-1,-,CASSPGLSSYNEQFF,TGTGCCAGCAGCCCAGGACTGAGCTCCTACAATGAGCAGTTCTTC
TRBD1,TRBV11-2,TRBJ2-3,-,CASSQGADTQYF,TGTGCCAGCAGCCAGGGGGCAGATACGCAGTATTTT
TRBD2,TRBV5-6,TRBJ2-1,-,CASSLEGLAGPYNEQFF,TGTGCCAGCAGCTTGGAAGGACTAGCGGGACCCTACAATGAGCAGTTCTTC
-,TRBV6-6,TRBJ1-4,-,CAIGRGGTNEKLFF,TGTGCCATTGGGAGGGGGGGAACTAATGAAAAACTGTTTTTT
TRBD1,TRBV19,TRBJ1-5,-,CASTDGQGRQPQHF,TGTGCCAGTACCGACGGACAGGGGAGACAGCCCCAGCATTTT
-,TRBV6-1,TRBJ2-7,-,CASSEGNSYEQYF,TGTGCCAGCAGTGAGGGCAACTCCTACGAGCAGTACTTC
-,TRBV19,TRBJ2-7,-,CASSLQGRYEQYF,TGTGCCAGTAGTCTACAGGGCAGGTACGAGCAGTACTTC
-,TRBV27,TRBJ1-5,-,CASSVGASGNQPQHF,TGTGCCAGCAGTGTAGGGGCAAGTGGCAATCAGCCCCAGCATTTT
-,TRBV28,TRBJ1-2,-,CASSSLRAFYGYTF,TGTGCCAGCAGTTCCCTCCGGGCCTTCTATGGCTACACCTTC
TRBD2,TRBV4-2,TRBJ2-1,-,CASSQETLGLAGVNEQFF,TGTGCCAGCAGCCAAGAAACCCTCGGACTAGCGGGAGTTAATGAGCAGTTCTTC
TRBD2,TRBV6-5,TRBJ2-7,once,CASSYETGGPYEQYF,TGTGCCAGCAGTTACGAGACGGGAGGGCCTTACGAGCAGTACTTC